The sequence of this TCR beta chain was determined in a study of control samples from healthy donors and cancer patients. Only in-frame clones appear in the TCRdb table, and some are missing; sequencing was by immunoSEQ multiplex PCR. The table shows approximately 93,000 clones, with 85% to 90% occurring only once. V shed 3 bases, J shed 5 bases, and the junction held 9 bases outside the gene matches. Germline V lookup: CDR1 SGHDN, CDR2 FVKESK. This CDR3 comprises 15 residues. This TCR was recovered from a woman in her fifties or sixties with colorectal cancer. The source material was PBMCs. The rearrangement uses TRBV14 and TRBJ1-2; 7 bases are shared with TRBD1. The DNA of the CDR3 is TGTGCCAGCAGCCAGAAGGACAGGCCTTTTTATGGCTACACCTTC. Residues: CASSQKDRPFYGYTF.